This is a list of T cell receptor beta chains from one sample in a study of long-term antiretroviral therapy in people with HIV. Only in-frame clones appear in the TCRdb table, and some are missing; sequencing was by immunoSEQ multiplex PCR. The sample holds about 50,000 clones; 84% are singletons and the top ten take around 3%. Sequencing used unsorted PBMCs, obtained 0.8 years after starting antiretroviral therapy. The receptors originated from a woman younger than 30 with HIV. The CDR3 runs from the conserved cysteine through the conserved F or W. The D gene is left open where the match is weak. Clone size is given for some rows only: seen once, a few or many times, or a class if the clone is expanded.

D gene: -; V gene: TRBV13; clone size: once; J gene: TRBJ2-3; CDR3 DNA: TGTGCCAGCAGCCCATTATCAGATACGCAGTATTTT; CDR3 protein: CASSPLSDTQYF
D gene: -; V gene: TRBV5-4; clone size: -; J gene: TRBJ2-1; CDR3 DNA: TGTGCCAGCAGCTTCGTGGGGACAAATGAGCAGTTCTTC; CDR3 protein: CASSFVGTNEQFF
D gene: TRBD1; V gene: TRBV28; clone size: -; J gene: TRBJ2-2; CDR3 DNA: TGTGCCAGCAGCTCTACCGGGACAGACACCGGGGAGCTGTTTTTT; CDR3 protein: CASSSTGTDTGELFF
D gene: -; V gene: TRBV5-4; clone size: -; J gene: TRBJ1-3; CDR3 DNA: TGTGCCAGCGGCAAGTCGGGAAACACCATATATTTT; CDR3 protein: CASGKSGNTIYF
D gene: TRBD2; V gene: TRBV19; clone size: -; J gene: TRBJ2-2; CDR3 DNA: TGTGCCTCGAGAGGGCTAGCGGGAGTACGGGACACCGGGGAGCTGTTTTTT; CDR3 protein: CASRGLAGVRDTGELFF
D gene: -; V gene: TRBV28; clone size: -; J gene: TRBJ2-7; CDR3 DNA: TGTGCCAGCAGTTCCCCGGACATGCGTCGGGAGCAGTACTTC; CDR3 protein: CASSSPDMRREQYF
D gene: -; V gene: TRBV14; clone size: -; J gene: TRBJ1-2; CDR3 DNA: TGTGCCAGCCGGTCCGGGGACAACTATGGCTACACCTTC; CDR3 protein: CASRSGDNYGYTF
D gene: TRBD1; V gene: TRBV5-1; clone size: once; J gene: TRBJ2-7; CDR3 DNA: TGCGCCAGCAGCCTAAGACAGGGGCCCGACGAGCAGTACTTC; CDR3 protein: CASSLRQGPDEQYF
D gene: -; V gene: TRBV19; clone size: -; J gene: TRBJ1-1; CDR3 DNA: TGTGCCAGTAGTATAACAGGAGTGAACACTGAAGCTTTCTTT; CDR3 protein: CASSITGVNTEAFF
D gene: -; V gene: TRBV2; clone size: few; J gene: TRBJ1-2; CDR3 DNA: TGTGCCAGCAGAGTAGGAGCAGGGGACTATGGCTACACCTTC; CDR3 protein: CASRVGAGDYGYTF
D gene: TRBD1; V gene: TRBV6-6; clone size: -; J gene: TRBJ2-1; CDR3 DNA: TGTGCCAGCAGTTACAGCGTTCCGGGTTCAGGGGGTGAGCAGTTCTTC; CDR3 protein: CASSYSVPGSGGEQFF
D gene: TRBD1; V gene: TRBV19; clone size: -; J gene: TRBJ1-1; CDR3 DNA: TGTGCCAGTAGTGACAGGGCAGGAACTGAAGCTTTCTTT; CDR3 protein: CASSDRAGTEAFF
D gene: -; V gene: TRBV7-3; clone size: -; J gene: TRBJ1-1; CDR3 DNA: TGTGCCAGCAGCTCCAGGCCCCCGAACACTGAAGCTTTCTTT; CDR3 protein: CASSSRPPNTEAFF
D gene: -; V gene: TRBV19; clone size: -; J gene: TRBJ2-1; CDR3 DNA: TGTGCCAGTACTACAAGAACCGGCAATGAGCAGTTCTTC; CDR3 protein: CASTTRTGNEQFF
D gene: TRBD2; V gene: TRBV13; clone size: -; J gene: TRBJ2-1; CDR3 DNA: TGTGCCAGCAGCTCCCCGGGACTAGCGGGCTACAATGAGCAGTTCTTC; CDR3 protein: CASSSPGLAGYNEQFF
D gene: TRBD1; V gene: TRBV4-1; clone size: -; J gene: TRBJ2-7; CDR3 DNA: TGCGCCAGCAGCCAAGGGGACAGGGGGCGGGAGCAGTACTTC; CDR3 protein: CASSQGDRGREQYF
D gene: TRBD1; V gene: TRBV4-1; clone size: once; J gene: TRBJ2-7; CDR3 DNA: TGCGCCAGCAGCCCGGGACAGAGCGCAAGAAGGGAGCAGTACTTC; CDR3 protein: CASSPGQSARREQYF
D gene: TRBD1; V gene: TRBV19; clone size: -; J gene: TRBJ1-1; CDR3 DNA: TGTGCCAGTATGGGAGGGCGGACAGGGAAGACTGAAGCTTTCTTT; CDR3 protein: CASMGGRTGKTEAFF
D gene: -; V gene: TRBV5-4; clone size: few; J gene: TRBJ2-7; CDR3 DNA: TGTGCCAGCAGCTTTGGGGGGGCGTCGGAGCAGTACTTC; CDR3 protein: CASSFGGASEQYF
D gene: -; V gene: TRBV9; clone size: -; J gene: TRBJ2-7; CDR3 DNA: TGTGCCAGCAGCAAAAACGACAGGTGGAGCTCCTACGAGCAGTACTTC; CDR3 protein: CASSKNDRWSSYEQYF
D gene: TRBD2; V gene: TRBV19; clone size: -; J gene: TRBJ2-7; CDR3 DNA: TGTGCCAGTAGGAGACTAGCGGGATCCTACGAGCAGTACTTC; CDR3 protein: CASRRLAGSYEQYF
D gene: -; V gene: TRBV19; clone size: once; J gene: TRBJ1-4; CDR3 DNA: TGTGCCAGTAGTATGTCTTCGAGTTGGGAAAAACTGTTTTTT; CDR3 protein: CASSMSSSWEKLFF
D gene: -; V gene: TRBV6-5; clone size: few; J gene: TRBJ1-2; CDR3 DNA: TGTGCCAGCAGGCCTACGAACTATGGCTACACCTTC; CDR3 protein: CASRPTNYGYTF
D gene: TRBD2; V gene: TRBV6-4; clone size: -; J gene: TRBJ2-1; CDR3 DNA: TGTGCCAGCAGTCCCCTTGGACTAGCGGGAAGTAATGAGCAGTTCTTC; CDR3 protein: CASSPLGLAGSNEQFF
D gene: TRBD2; V gene: TRBV5-1; clone size: -; J gene: TRBJ2-3; CDR3 DNA: TGCGCCAGCAGCCTAGGACTAGCGGGAGGGACTCGTACAGATACGCAGTATTTT; CDR3 protein: CASSLGLAGGTRTDTQYF
D gene: -; V gene: TRBV5-6; clone size: -; J gene: TRBJ2-7; CDR3 DNA: TGTGCCAGCAGCCCCCGATTAGACGCCTACGAGCAGTACTTC; CDR3 protein: CASSPRLDAYEQYF
D gene: -; V gene: TRBV21-1; clone size: -; J gene: TRBJ2-1; CDR3 DNA: TGTGCCAGTTGCCGACTAGCGGGAGTTAGGGAGCAGTTCTTC; CDR3 protein: CASCRLAGVREQFF
D gene: -; V gene: TRBV10-3; clone size: -; J gene: TRBJ2-3; CDR3 DNA: TGTGCCATCAGTGAAGGGGGTGGCGGCACAGATACGCAGTATTTT; CDR3 protein: CAISEGGGGTDTQYF
D gene: -; V gene: TRBV19; clone size: -; J gene: TRBJ1-3; CDR3 DNA: TGTGCCAGTAGGGCTTTTGGGGACACCATATATTTT; CDR3 protein: CASRAFGDTIYF
D gene: TRBD2; V gene: TRBV13; clone size: -; J gene: TRBJ2-1; CDR3 DNA: TGTGCCAGCAGCTTAGGCCTAAGCGGGAGGGCCGGTGAGCAGTTCTTC; CDR3 protein: CASSLGLSGRAGEQFF
D gene: -; V gene: TRBV28; clone size: -; J gene: TRBJ1-1; CDR3 DNA: TGTGCCAGCAGGAGTATAGTAGCGAACACTGAAGCTTTCTTT; CDR3 protein: CASRSIVANTEAFF
D gene: -; V gene: TRBV9; clone size: -; J gene: TRBJ2-1; CDR3 DNA: TGTGCCAGCAGCGTAGGGAGTAGTTACAATGAGCAGTTCTTC; CDR3 protein: CASSVGSSYNEQFF
D gene: -; V gene: TRBV9; clone size: -; J gene: TRBJ2-5; CDR3 DNA: TGTGCCAGCAGCGTAGAGGGGGGGAGAAGTCGCGAGACCCAGTACTTC; CDR3 protein: CASSVEGGRSRETQYF
D gene: -; V gene: TRBV7-8; clone size: -; J gene: TRBJ2-2; CDR3 DNA: TGTGCCAGCAGCTTAGCAGGGACGAACACCGGGGAGCTGTTTTTT; CDR3 protein: CASSLAGTNTGELFF
D gene: -; V gene: TRBV28; clone size: -; J gene: TRBJ2-7; CDR3 DNA: TGTGCCAGCAGTTTTGGTCCCCTCTACGAGCAGTACTTC; CDR3 protein: CASSFGPLYEQYF
D gene: -; V gene: TRBV6-1; clone size: -; J gene: TRBJ2-5; CDR3 DNA: TGTGCCAGCGGGTTCCACACAGAGACCCAGTACTTC; CDR3 protein: CASGFHTETQYF
D gene: TRBD2; V gene: TRBV23-1; clone size: -; J gene: TRBJ2-3; CDR3 DNA: TGCGCCAGCAGTCAACCCGTCCCGGGAGGGGTCACAGATACGCAGTATTTT; CDR3 protein: CASSQPVPGGVTDTQYF
D gene: -; V gene: TRBV6-4; clone size: -; J gene: TRBJ2-1; CDR3 DNA: TGTGCCAGCAGTGTCGTAGCGTTATCCTACAATGAGCAGTTCTTC; CDR3 protein: CASSVVALSYNEQFF
D gene: TRBD1; V gene: TRBV25-1; clone size: -; J gene: TRBJ1-3; CDR3 DNA: TGTGCCAGCAGTGAGACAACATACAGGGGCACCATATATTTT; CDR3 protein: CASSETTYRGTIYF
D gene: -; V gene: TRBV7-2; clone size: -; J gene: TRBJ2-2; CDR3 DNA: TGTGCCAGCAGCCAGGGGTCGGGGGCGCGAGGCGGGGAGCTGTTTTTT; CDR3 protein: CASSQGSGARGGELFF
D gene: TRBD1; V gene: TRBV13; clone size: -; J gene: TRBJ2-7; CDR3 DNA: TGTGCCAGCAGCTTAACCTCCGACAGGGACTACGAGCAGTACTTC; CDR3 protein: CASSLTSDRDYEQYF
D gene: -; V gene: TRBV11-1; clone size: -; J gene: TRBJ2-7; CDR3 DNA: TGTGCCAGCAGCCGAACCCCACAGGACTCCTACGAGCAGTACTTC; CDR3 protein: CASSRTPQDSYEQYF
D gene: -; V gene: TRBV28; clone size: -; J gene: TRBJ1-1; CDR3 DNA: TGTGCCAGCAGTTTAGAAGCTCTGAGTAACACTGAAGCTTTCTTT; CDR3 protein: CASSLEALSNTEAFF
D gene: TRBD1; V gene: TRBV5-1; clone size: -; J gene: TRBJ2-7; CDR3 DNA: TGCGCCAGCAGCTTCCAGGGGGAATTATACGAGCAGTACTTC; CDR3 protein: CASSFQGELYEQYF
D gene: TRBD2; V gene: TRBV5-1; clone size: -; J gene: TRBJ2-3; CDR3 DNA: TGCGCCAGCAGCTTAGCGGGAGTAGGCACAGATACGCAGTATTTT; CDR3 protein: CASSLAGVGTDTQYF
D gene: TRBD2; V gene: TRBV4-3; clone size: -; J gene: TRBJ2-5; CDR3 DNA: TGCGCCAGCAGCCAAGGCAAGACTAGCGGGGGGATAGGGACCTCCTCCTTAGAGACCCAGTACTTC; CDR3 protein: CASSQGKTSGGIGTSSLETQYF
D gene: -; V gene: TRBV18; clone size: few; J gene: TRBJ2-2; CDR3 DNA: TGTGCCAGCTCACCCTTTGGGGCCCGCGGAACCGGGGAGCTGTTTTTT; CDR3 protein: CASSPFGARGTGELFF
D gene: TRBD1; V gene: TRBV7-6; clone size: -; J gene: TRBJ2-7; CDR3 DNA: TGTGCCAGCAGCGTGGCCCGGGGACAGGGCTACGAGCAGTACTTC; CDR3 protein: CASSVARGQGYEQYF
D gene: TRBD2; V gene: TRBV5-6; clone size: -; J gene: TRBJ2-1; CDR3 DNA: TGTGCCAGCAGCTTAACTAGCGGGAGGGCCTTAGGTGAGCAGTTCTTC; CDR3 protein: CASSLTSGRALGEQFF